This T cell receptor (beta chain) was captured in a study of graft-versus-host responses after intestinal transplantation. Study-level background: Anti-thymocyte globulin induction was given to all recipients, followed by tacrolimus and steroids for about 3 years.

CDR3 length: 11 amino acids. Trimming left V 0 bases short and J 8 bases short, with 7 bases between. The V gene's germline CDR1 is DFQATT and CDR2 SNEGSKA (reference sequence). Measured with immunoSEQ multiplex PCR; TCRdb has only the in-frame clones, and not every one. This sample carries about 43,000 clones, about 95% of them seen once, and the ten largest clones take roughly 1.6%. The TCR comes from a human patient who received an intestinal transplant, so some T cells may come from the graft donor. This chain uses TRBV20-1 with TRBJ1-2, with no clear D. The sequencing here drew on PBMCs, taken approximately 360 days after intestinal transplant. CDR3 loop: CSARDRRGYTF. Written as DNA, the CDR3 is TGCAGTGCTAGAGATAGGCGCGGCTACACCTTC.